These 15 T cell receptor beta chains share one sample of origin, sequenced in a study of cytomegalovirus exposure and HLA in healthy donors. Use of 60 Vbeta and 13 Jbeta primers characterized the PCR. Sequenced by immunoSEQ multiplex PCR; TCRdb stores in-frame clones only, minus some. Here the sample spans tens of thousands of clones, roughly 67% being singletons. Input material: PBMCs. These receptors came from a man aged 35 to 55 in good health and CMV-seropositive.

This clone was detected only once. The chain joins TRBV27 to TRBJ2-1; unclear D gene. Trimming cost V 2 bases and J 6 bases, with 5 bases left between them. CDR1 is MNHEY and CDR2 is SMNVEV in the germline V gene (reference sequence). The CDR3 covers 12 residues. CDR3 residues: CASSLNGNEQFF. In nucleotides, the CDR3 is TGTGCCAGCAGTTTAAACGGCAATGAGCAGTTCTTC.

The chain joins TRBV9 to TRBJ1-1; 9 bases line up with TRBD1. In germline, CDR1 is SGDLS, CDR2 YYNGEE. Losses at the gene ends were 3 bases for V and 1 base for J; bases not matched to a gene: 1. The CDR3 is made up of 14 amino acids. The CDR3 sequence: CASSGGQGNTEAFF. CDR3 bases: TGTGCCAGCAGCGGGGGACAGGGGAACACTGAAGCTTTCTTT.

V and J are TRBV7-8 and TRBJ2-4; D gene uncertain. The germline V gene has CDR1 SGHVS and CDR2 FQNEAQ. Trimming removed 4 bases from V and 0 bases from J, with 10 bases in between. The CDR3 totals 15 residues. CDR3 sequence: CASSSPEVAKNIQYF. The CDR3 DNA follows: TGTGCCAGCAGCTCTCCTGAGGTAGCCAAAAACATTCAGTACTTC.

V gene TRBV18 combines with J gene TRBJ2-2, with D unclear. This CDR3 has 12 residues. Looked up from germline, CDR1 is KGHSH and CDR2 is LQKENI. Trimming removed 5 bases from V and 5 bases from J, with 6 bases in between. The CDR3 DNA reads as TGTGCCAGCTCAGCTAAGACCGGGGAGCTGTTTTTT. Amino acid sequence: CASSAKTGELFF. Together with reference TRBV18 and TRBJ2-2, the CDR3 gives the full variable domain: NAGVMQNPRHLVRRRGQEARLRCSPMKGHSHVYWYRQLPEEGLKFMVYLQKENIIDESGMPKERFSAEFPKEGPSILRIQQVVRGDSAAYFCASSAKTGELFFGEGSRLTVL.

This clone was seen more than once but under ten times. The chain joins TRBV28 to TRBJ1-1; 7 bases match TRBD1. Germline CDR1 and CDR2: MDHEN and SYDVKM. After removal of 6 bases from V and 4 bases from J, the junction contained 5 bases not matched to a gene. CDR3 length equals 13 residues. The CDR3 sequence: CASSQGGSTEAFF. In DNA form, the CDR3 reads TGTGCCAGCAGCCAGGGGGGAAGCACTGAAGCTTTCTTT.

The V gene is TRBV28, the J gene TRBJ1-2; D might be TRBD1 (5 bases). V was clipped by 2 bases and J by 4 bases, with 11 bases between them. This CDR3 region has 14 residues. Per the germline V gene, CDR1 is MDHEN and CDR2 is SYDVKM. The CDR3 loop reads CASSLGGEAYGYTF. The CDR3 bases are TGTGCCAGCAGTTTAGGAGGGGAAGCCTATGGCTACACCTTC.

Here the CDR3 reads CSVEVRSANTEAFF. The DNA of the CDR3 is TGCAGCGTTGAAGTCAGGTCAGCGAACACTGAAGCTTTCTTT. The chain links TRBV29-1 to TRBJ1-1; no definite D call. CDR3 length equals 14 residues. CDR1 is SQVTM and CDR2 is ANQGSEA in the germline V gene. Trimming stripped 1 base from V and 1 base from J, with 10 bases between.

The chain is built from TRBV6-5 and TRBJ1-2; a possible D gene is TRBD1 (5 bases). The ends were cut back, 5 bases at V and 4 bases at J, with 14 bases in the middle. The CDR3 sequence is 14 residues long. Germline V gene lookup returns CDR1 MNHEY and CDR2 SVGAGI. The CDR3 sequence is CASSLRGFSYGYTF. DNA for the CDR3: TGTGCCAGCAGTCTTCGGGGGTTTAGCTATGGCTACACCTTC.

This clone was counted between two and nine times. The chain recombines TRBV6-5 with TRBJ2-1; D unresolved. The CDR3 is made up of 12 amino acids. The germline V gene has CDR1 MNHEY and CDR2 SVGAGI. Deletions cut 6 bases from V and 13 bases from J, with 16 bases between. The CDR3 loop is CASRADTRSQFF. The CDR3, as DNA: TGTGCCAGCAGGGCCGACACCCGATCACAGTTCTTC.

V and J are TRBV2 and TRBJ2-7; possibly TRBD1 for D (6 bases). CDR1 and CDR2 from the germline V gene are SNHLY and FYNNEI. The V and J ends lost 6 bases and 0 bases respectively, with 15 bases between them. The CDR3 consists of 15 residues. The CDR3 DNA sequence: TGTGCCAGCAGGTCCGGGACACACAGCTCCTACGAGCAGTACTTC. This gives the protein CASRSGTHSSYEQYF.

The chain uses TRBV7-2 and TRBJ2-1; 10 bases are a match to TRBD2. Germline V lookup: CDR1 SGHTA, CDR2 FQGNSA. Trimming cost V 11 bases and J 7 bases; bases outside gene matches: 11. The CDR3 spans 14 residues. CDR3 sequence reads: CASATASGGNEQFF. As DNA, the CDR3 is TGTGCCTCAGCAACGGCTAGCGGGGGTAATGAGCAGTTCTTC. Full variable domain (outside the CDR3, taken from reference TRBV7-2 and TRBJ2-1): GAGVSQSPSNKVTEKGKDVELRCDPISGHTALYWYRQSLGQGLEFLIYFQGNSAPDKSGLPSDRFSAERTGGSVSTLTIQRTQQEDSAVYLCASATASGGNEQFFGPGTRLTVL.

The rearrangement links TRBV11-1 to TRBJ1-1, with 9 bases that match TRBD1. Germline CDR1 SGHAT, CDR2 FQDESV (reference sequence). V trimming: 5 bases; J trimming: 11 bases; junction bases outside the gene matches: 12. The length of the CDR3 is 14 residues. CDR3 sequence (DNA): TGTGCCAGCAGCCTCGGGACAGGGATGGGGTCGGCTTTCTTT. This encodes CASSLGTGMGSAFF.

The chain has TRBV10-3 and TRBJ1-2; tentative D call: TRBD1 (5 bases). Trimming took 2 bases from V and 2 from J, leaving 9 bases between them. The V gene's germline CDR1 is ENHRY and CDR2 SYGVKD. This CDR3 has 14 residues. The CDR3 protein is CAISEKDRNYGYTF. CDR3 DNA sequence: TGTGCCATCAGTGAGAAAGACAGAAACTATGGCTACACCTTC.

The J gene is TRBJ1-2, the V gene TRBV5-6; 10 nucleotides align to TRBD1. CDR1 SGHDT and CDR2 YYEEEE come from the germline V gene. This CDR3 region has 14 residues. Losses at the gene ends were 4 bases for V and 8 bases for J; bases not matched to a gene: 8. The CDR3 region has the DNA TGTGCCAGCAGCCAAGACAGGGGGCGCGTAGGCTACACCTTC. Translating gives CASSQDRGRVGYTF.

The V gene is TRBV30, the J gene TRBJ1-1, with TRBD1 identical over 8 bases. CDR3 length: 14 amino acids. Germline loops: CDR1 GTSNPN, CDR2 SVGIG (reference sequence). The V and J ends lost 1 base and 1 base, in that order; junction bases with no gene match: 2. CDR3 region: CAWSDQGANTEAFF. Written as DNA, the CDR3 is TGTGCCTGGAGTGATCAGGGGGCGAACACTGAAGCTTTCTTT.